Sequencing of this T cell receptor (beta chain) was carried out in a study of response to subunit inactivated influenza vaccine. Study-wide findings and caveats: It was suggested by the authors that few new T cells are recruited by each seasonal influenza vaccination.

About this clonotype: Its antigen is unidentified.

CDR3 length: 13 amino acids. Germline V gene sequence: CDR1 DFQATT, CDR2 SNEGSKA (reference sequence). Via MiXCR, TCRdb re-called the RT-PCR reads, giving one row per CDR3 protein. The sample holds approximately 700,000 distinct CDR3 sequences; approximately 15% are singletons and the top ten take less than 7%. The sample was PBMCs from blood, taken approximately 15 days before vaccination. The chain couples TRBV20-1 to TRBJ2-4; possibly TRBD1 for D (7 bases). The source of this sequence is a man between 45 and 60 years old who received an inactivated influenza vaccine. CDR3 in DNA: TGCACCGTCCGCGGGACAGACCAAAACATTCAGTACTTC. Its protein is CTVRGTDQNIQYF.